One sample yielded the 32 T cell receptor beta chains listed below, sequenced in a study of T cell responses to AZD1222 COVID-19 vaccine. TCRdb's table, derived via immunoSEQ multiplex PCR, lists solely in-frame clones and lacks some. The sample records about 76,000 clones, roughly 90% being singletons. The source was peripheral blood, collected on day 0 of MenACWY control vaccination. These receptor sequences come from an adult in good health.

This chain links TRBV19 with TRBJ2-1; the match to TRBD2 covers 8 bases. The germline V gene has CDR1 LNHDA and CDR2 SQIVND (reference sequence). With 6 bases clipped from V and 7 bases from J, the junction kept 11 bases outside the gene matches. This CDR3 spans 15 amino acids. In DNA form, the CDR3 reads TGTGCCAGTAGCCCAACCGGACTAGCTAGGAATGAGCAGTTCTTC. This translates into CASSPTGLARNEQFF.

This clone was picked up a small number of times. CDR3 residues: CASRLSGIAYEQYF. Here the CDR3 DNA reads TGTGCCAGCAGACTTAGCGGGATAGCCTACGAGCAGTACTTC. This chain uses TRBV7-2 with TRBJ2-7; TRBD2 aligns across 8 bases. This CDR3 has 14 residues. Germline V gene data show CDR1 as SGHTA and CDR2 as FQGNSA. V lost 6 bases, J lost 2 bases, and 6 bases stayed unmatched.

This sequence joins TRBV28 and TRBJ1-2; weak D call: TRBD1 (6 bases). This CDR3 has 12 amino acids. Germline V gene data show CDR1 as MDHEN and CDR2 as SYDVKM. Deletions cut 6 bases from V and 4 bases from J, with 9 bases between. CDR3 in DNA: TGTGCCAGCAGCGGACAGATCTATGGCTACACCTTC. Amino acids: CASSGQIYGYTF.

This clone was found a few times. CDR3 in DNA: TGTGCCTGGATGATCTCCTACGAGCAGTACTTC. Translation: CAWMISYEQYF. This chain joins TRBV30 and TRBJ2-7; the D is unclear. V was pared by 4 bases and J by 0 bases, with 4 bases between. Germline V gene data show CDR1 as GTSNPN and CDR2 as SVGIG (reference sequence). The CDR3 loop spans 11 amino acids.

The chain couples TRBV7-9 to TRBJ1-1, with 9 nucleotides matching TRBD1. V dropped 4 bases and J dropped 7; count of bases not matched to a gene: 1. The germline CDR1 and CDR2 sequences are SEHNR and FQNEAQ (reference sequence). The CDR3 sequence is 12 residues long. The CDR3, as DNA: TGTGCCAGCAGCTGGACAGGGGTTGAAGCTTTCTTT. The encoded protein is CASSWTGVEAFF.

The chain employs TRBV2 and TRBJ1-2; tentatively, D is TRBD1 (5 bases). The CDR3 is 13 amino acids. Germline V gene sequence: CDR1 SNHLY, CDR2 FYNNEI. V was cut by 3 bases and J by 8 bases, with 13 bases left in between. CDR3 DNA sequence: TGTGCCAGCAGTGAGGGGCAGGGAGGCGGCTACACCTTC. Translated: CASSEGQGGGYTF. Filled out from reference TRBV2 and TRBJ1-2, the complete variable domain reads EPEVTQTPSHQVTQMGQEVILRCVPISNHLYFYWYRQILGQKVEFLVSFYNNEISEKSEIFDDQFSVERPDGSNFTLKIRSTKLEDSAMYFCASSEGQGGGYTFGSGTRLTVV.

The chain recombines TRBV14 with TRBJ2-1; D is ambiguous. Germline assignment: CDR1 SGHDN and CDR2 FVKESK. The CDR3 runs to 16 residues. The V end was cut by 4 bases, the J end by 0 bases, with 13 bases between. The CDR3 bases are TGTGCCAGCAGCCCTGATTGGGGTCTCTCCTACAATGAGCAGTTCTTC. Translated, it gives CASSPDWGLSYNEQFF.

The genes are TRBV24-1 and TRBJ2-7; TRBD2 might be the D (5 bases). The CDR3 is made up of 14 amino acids. The V gene lost 3 bases and the J gene lost 9 bases, with 17 bases spanning the gap. In germline, CDR1 is KGHDR, CDR2 SFDVKD. CDR3 coding DNA: TGTGCCACCAGTGATCCCTCGGACTTAAGCCGGCAGTACTTC. This translates into CATSDPSDLSRQYF.

The chain recombines TRBV28 with TRBJ1-2; 9 bases are shared with TRBD1. Per the germline V gene, CDR1 is MDHEN and CDR2 is SYDVKM. The CDR3 runs 12 residues. V dropped 3 bases and J dropped 10; count of bases not matched to a gene: 3. CDR3 protein: CASSLGQGAYTF. The CDR3 DNA reads TGTGCCAGCAGTTTGGGACAGGGAGCCTACACCTTC.

This chain joins TRBV11-2 and TRBJ2-4, with D possibly being TRBD2 (5 bases). This CDR3 is 16 amino acids long. CDR1 is SGHAT, CDR2 FQNNGV, per germline. V lost 3 bases, J lost 2 bases, and 14 bases lay in between. CDR3 nucleotide sequence: TGTGCCAGCAGCTTTGCGCGGGCTGGGACCAAAAACATTCAGTACTTC. Protein: CASSFARAGTKNIQYF.

This clone was recorded once. This rearrangement joins TRBV6-5 to TRBJ1-4; D unresolved. CDR1 is MNHEY, CDR2 SVGAGI, per germline. The CDR3 runs to 15 residues. The V end lost 6 bases, the J end lost 2 bases, and 13 bases lay between the germline ends. The CDR3 region is CASRGPQATNEKLFF. CDR3 DNA: TGTGCCAGCAGAGGACCCCAGGCGACTAATGAAAAACTGTTTTTT.

The chain links TRBV7-9 to TRBJ2-7; TRBD1 matches 9 bases. Per germline, CDR1 SEHNR and CDR2 FQNEAQ (reference sequence). V lost 3 bases to trimming and J lost 1 base; unmatched junction nucleotides: 1. The CDR3 has 14 residues. CDR3 sequence: CASSFGTGSYEQYF. Here the CDR3 DNA reads TGTGCCAGCAGCTTCGGGACAGGGTCCTACGAGCAGTACTTC. Using reference TRBV7-9 and TRBJ2-7 for the parts outside the CDR3, the full variable domain is DTGVSQNPRHKITKRGQNVTFRCDPISEHNRLYWYRQTLGQGPEFLTYFQNEAQLEKSRLLSDRFSAERPKGSFSTLEIQRTEQGDSAMYLCASSFGTGSYEQYFGPGTRLTVT.

V usage is TRBV12-3 or TRBV12-4 and J usage is TRBJ2-7; D gene uncertain. V was pared by 6 bases and J by 3 bases, with 12 bases between. The CDR3 spans 13 residues. CDR3 nucleotide sequence: TGTGCCAGCAGGGTCTCCGCAAACTACGAGCAGTACTTC. Protein sequence: CASRVSANYEQYF.

The chain couples TRBV24-1 to TRBJ2-1; no firm D call. Germline-derived CDR1 and CDR2 are KGHDR and SFDVKD. Trimming left V 4 bases short and J 3 bases short, with 6 bases between. This CDR3 has 13 residues. CDR3 sequence (DNA): TGTGCCACCAGTGACCCCAACTACAATGAGCAGTTCTTC. It codes for CATSDPNYNEQFF.

CDR3 bases: TGTGCCTGGAGCGCCGGGGACGGGGACAGGGAGGCTGGCTACACCTTC. Translation: CAWSAGDGDREAGYTF. The chain has TRBV30 and TRBJ1-2, with TRBD1 matching over 9 bases. The CDR3 is 16 residues long. Losses at the gene ends were 3 bases for V and 7 bases for J; bases not matched to a gene: 15. Germline loops: CDR1 GTSNPN, CDR2 SVGIG (reference sequence).

V gene TRBV5-1 combines with J gene TRBJ2-1, with 12 bases aligning to TRBD2. CDR1 is SGHRS and CDR2 is YFSETQ in the germline V gene. V trimming: 4 bases; J trimming: 1 base; junction bases outside the gene matches: 3. The CDR3 sequence is 16 residues long. The CDR3 is CASSTGLAGSYNEQFF. CDR3 DNA sequence: TGCGCCAGCAGCACGGGACTAGCGGGTTCCTACAATGAGCAGTTCTTC. Variable domain in full (rest from reference TRBV5-1 and TRBJ2-1): KAGVTQTPRYLIKTRGQQVTLSCSPISGHRSVSWYQQTPGQGLQFLFEYFSETQRNKGNFPGRFSGRQFSNSRSEMNVSTLELGDSALYLCASSTGLAGSYNEQFFGPGTRLTVL.

V and J are TRBV18 and TRBJ2-5; 7 bases line up with TRBD1. This CDR3 is built from 17 residues. The J segment lost 2 bases and the V segment lost 3 bases, leaving 12 bases of the junction unmatched. Germline assignment: CDR1 KGHSH and CDR2 LQKENI. CDR3 amino acids: CASSPLGTAGGQETQYF. CDR3 bases: TGTGCCAGCTCACCTCTAGGTACGGCAGGGGGACAAGAGACCCAGTACTTC. Together with reference TRBV18 and TRBJ2-5, the CDR3 gives the full variable domain: NAGVMQNPRHLVRRRGQEARLRCSPMKGHSHVYWYRQLPEEGLKFMVYLQKENIIDESGMPKERFSAEFPKEGPSILRIQQVVRGDSAAYFCASSPLGTAGGQETQYFGPGTRLLVL.

V usage is TRBV7-2 and J usage is TRBJ1-5; tentative D call: TRBD1 (6 bases). Trimming removed 5 bases at V and 7 bases at J, with 21 bases between. The CDR3 is 16 amino acids. Per germline, CDR1 SGHTA and CDR2 FQGNSA. The CDR3 protein is CASSAGGAIGIQPQHF. In DNA form, the CDR3 reads TGTGCCAGCAGCGCTGGGGGGGCGATTGGGATCCAGCCCCAGCATTTT. The full variable domain, completed using reference TRBV7-2 and TRBJ1-5, is GAGVSQSPSNKVTEKGKDVELRCDPISGHTALYWYRQSLGQGLEFLIYFQGNSAPDKSGLPSDRFSAERTGGSVSTLTIQRTQQEDSAVYLCASSAGGAIGIQPQHFGDGTRLSIL.

The chain links TRBV7-2 to TRBJ1-3; 7 nucleotides line up with TRBD1. The CDR3 covers 15 residues. The V segment lost 6 bases and the J segment 8 bases; nucleotides outside the gene matches: 13. Germline lookup yields CDR1 SGHTA and CDR2 FQGNSA. CDR3 protein: CASSVRDSFWDTIYF. CDR3 DNA: TGTGCCAGCAGTGTAAGGGACAGCTTTTGGGACACCATATATTTT. The whole variable domain, filled in from reference TRBV7-2 and TRBJ1-3, reads GAGVSQSPSNKVTEKGKDVELRCDPISGHTALYWYRQSLGQGLEFLIYFQGNSAPDKSGLPSDRFSAERTGGSVSTLTIQRTQQEDSAVYLCASSVRDSFWDTIYFGEGSWLTVV.

This chain joins TRBV12-3 or TRBV12-4 and TRBJ2-7, with D possibly TRBD1 on 6 matching bases. V shed 7 bases and J shed 7 bases, with 17 bases lying between them. The CDR3 length is 13 residues. CDR3 nucleotide sequence: TGTGCCAGCAATTCCGACAGGAATGAAGAGCAGTACTTC. Translation: CASNSDRNEEQYF.

The chain has TRBV28 and TRBJ1-2; 11 bases line up with TRBD1. The ends lost 7 bases at V and 4 bases at J; junction bases unmatched: 14. The CDR3 sequence is 17 residues long. Looked up from germline, CDR1 is MDHEN and CDR2 is SYDVKM. CDR3 coding DNA: TGTGCCAGCACCATATTGGGGCAGGGACAGGGGGTCTATGGCTACACCTTC. It codes for CASTILGQGQGVYGYTF.

Notes on this clone: Other DNA sequences in the sample encode the same CDR3. This chain joins TRBV3-1 (or the pseudogene TRBV3-2) and TRBJ2-3; no definite D call. V gave up 4 bases and J gave up 2 bases, with 7 bases separating them. CDR1 is LGHDT, CDR2 YNNKEL, per germline (reference sequence). The CDR3 extends over 13 amino acids. DNA of the CDR3: TGTGCCAGCAGCCCCGGTGACACAGATACGCAGTATTTT. It encodes CASSPGDTDTQYF.

The chain combines TRBV2 with TRBJ1-1; D not certain. Germline CDR1 reads SNHLY; CDR2 reads FYNNEI. This CDR3 has 14 residues. Trimming took 4 bases from V and 1 from J, leaving 10 bases between them. The CDR3 coding sequence is TGTGCCAGCAGTGTCCGGGGTAAGAACACTGAAGCTTTCTTT. Protein product: CASSVRGKNTEAFF.

The chain uses TRBV7-9 and TRBJ1-1; unclear D gene. The CDR3 consists of 14 residues. V was pared by 1 base and J by 1 base, with 7 bases between. Germline CDR1 and CDR2: SEHNR and FQNEAQ (reference sequence). The CDR3 loop is CASSLEWENTEAFF. Here the CDR3 DNA reads TGTGCCAGCAGCTTAGAATGGGAGAACACTGAAGCTTTCTTT.

CDR3 sequence: CASSPQSEETQYF. The CDR3 region has the DNA TGTGCCAGCTCACCACAATCCGAAGAGACCCAGTACTTC. This chain joins TRBV18 and TRBJ2-5; the D is unclear. The V end lost 1 base, the J end lost 3 bases, and 6 bases lay between the germline ends. The CDR3 length is 13 residues. The germline V gene encodes CDR1 KGHSH and CDR2 LQKENI.

This clone was recorded only once. The rearrangement uses TRBV4-3 and TRBJ1-2; D unresolved. The CDR3 consists of 14 residues. CDR1 LGHNA and CDR2 YSLEER come from the germline V gene. With 0 bases removed from V and 8 bases from J, the gap between germline ends came to 13 bases. CDR3 region: CASSQEVRTVGYTF. The CDR3 DNA reads TGCGCCAGCAGCCAAGAAGTCAGGACTGTAGGCTACACCTTC.

The chain uses TRBV4-3 and TRBJ1-3; TRBD1 might be the D (5 bases). The CDR3 extends over 19 amino acids. Germline lookup yields CDR1 LGHNA and CDR2 YSLEER. V gave up 0 bases and J gave up 1 base, with 19 bases separating them. CDR3 residues: CASSQDLWGEGSSGNTIYF. The DNA for the CDR3 is TGCGCCAGCAGCCAAGATCTTTGGGGGGAAGGGTCATCTGGAAACACCATATATTTT.

V gene TRBV12-3 or TRBV12-4 combines with J gene TRBJ1-2; a weak D match, TRBD1 (5 bases). Trimming removed 3 bases at V and 5 bases at J, with 7 bases between. The CDR3 is 12 residues long. The CDR3 loop reads CASSFQGYGYTF. CDR3 nucleotide sequence: TGTGCCAGCAGTTTTCAGGGATATGGCTACACCTTC.

The chain is built from TRBV19 and TRBJ2-1; 15 bases fit TRBD2. The CDR3 runs to 21 residues. V was clipped by 2 bases and J by 0 bases; unmatched bases: 11. In germline, CDR1 is LNHDA, CDR2 SQIVND (reference sequence). In nucleotides, the CDR3 is TGTGCCAGTAGTATAATAAGATCGGGACTAGCGGGAGGTCTCTCCTACAATGAGCAGTTCTTC. Amino acid sequence: CASSIIRSGLAGGLSYNEQFF. The whole variable domain, remainder taken from reference TRBV19 and TRBJ2-1, is DGGITQSPKYLFRKEGQNVTLSCEQNLNHDAMYWYRQDPGQGLRLIYYSQIVNDFQKGDIAEGYSVSREKKESFPLTVTSAQKNPTAFYLCASSIIRSGLAGGLSYNEQFFGPGTRLTVL.

The chain uses TRBV20-1 and TRBJ2-1; either TRBD1 or TRBD2 may fit D (5 bases each). Germline V gene lookup returns CDR1 DFQATT and CDR2 SNEGSKA (reference sequence). Deletions cut 6 bases from V and 13 bases from J, with 13 bases between. The CDR3 sequence is 10 residues long. Here the CDR3 reads CSAGAAGQFF. In DNA form, the CDR3 reads TGCAGTGCCGGGGCCGCGGGCCAGTTCTTC.

The chain is built from TRBV5-5 and TRBJ1-5, with a tentative D call TRBD1 (5 bases). In germline, CDR1 is SGHKS, CDR2 YYEKEE (reference sequence). The CDR3 has 14 amino acids. Trimming removed 6 bases from V and 4 bases from J, with 14 bases in between. The CDR3 nucleotides are TGTGCCAGCACCCCCTCTCAGGGTAATCAGCCCCAGCATTTT. Amino acids: CASTPSQGNQPQHF.

The chain joins TRBV28 to TRBJ2-3; D is unresolved. Germline V gene sequence: CDR1 MDHEN, CDR2 SYDVKM. V lost 1 base and J lost 4, with 3 bases in between. The CDR3 runs 12 residues. The CDR3 region is CASSLYPDTQYF. Here the CDR3 DNA reads TGTGCCAGCAGTTTATATCCAGATACGCAGTATTTT.